These 13 T cell receptor beta chains originate from one sample sequenced in a study of cytomegalovirus exposure and HLA in healthy donors. PCR primers comprised 60 Vbeta and 13 Jbeta primers. Here immunoSEQ multiplex PCR was the method, and the copy in TCRdb shows in-frame clones only, minus some. The sample lists fewer than 200,000 clones; approximately 78% were seen once. The source material was PBMCs. The receptors were sampled from a woman between 18 and 30 years old in good health and CMV-seronegative.

The chain combines TRBV6-5 with TRBJ2-7, with 8 positions matching TRBD1. CDR3 size: 14 residues. Germline V gives CDR1 MNHEY, CDR2 SVGAGI. V gave up 0 bases and J gave up 2 bases; unmatched junction bases: 0. CDR3 in amino acids: CASSYSRGPYEQYF. The CDR3 DNA reads TGTGCCAGCAGTTACTCCAGGGGGCCCTACGAGCAGTACTTC.

The CDR3, as DNA: TGTGCCAGCAGCCTAACAGGGGTTTCAGCTGAAGCTTTCTTT. Residues: CASSLTGVSAEAFF. The chain uses TRBV7-9 and TRBJ1-1; 7 nucleotides match TRBD1. The CDR3 runs 14 residues. Germline loops: CDR1 SEHNR, CDR2 FQNEAQ (reference sequence). V shed 5 bases, J shed 6 bases, and the junction held 9 bases outside the gene matches.

The rearrangement joins TRBV7-9 to TRBJ2-4, with 11 bases aligning to TRBD1. Germline V gives CDR1 SEHNR, CDR2 FQNEAQ (reference sequence). V shed 3 bases, J shed 7 bases, and the junction held 11 bases outside the gene matches. This CDR3 spans 17 amino acids. In DNA, the CDR3 is TGTGCCAGCAGCTTTTACGGACAGGGGGCGAATCGGAACATTCAGTACTTC. This codes for CASSFYGQGANRNIQYF.

The chain has TRBV7-3 and TRBJ2-1; 14 bases agree with TRBD2. Losses at the gene ends were 2 bases for V and 7 bases for J; bases not matched to a gene: 1. This CDR3 has 15 amino acids. Germline CDR1 is SGHTA and CDR2 is FQGTGA. The CDR3 protein is CASSLGTSGRNEQFF. CDR3 DNA sequence: TGTGCCAGCAGCTTAGGGACTAGCGGGAGAAATGAGCAGTTCTTC.

The chain combines TRBV2 with TRBJ1-5; unclear D gene. The CDR3 is 16 residues long. Germline lookup yields CDR1 SNHLY and CDR2 FYNNEI. Trimming shortened V by 1 base and J by 11 bases, and 21 bases separated the two germline ends. Written as DNA, the CDR3 is TGTGCCAGCAGTGAAGAACTTCTGGGGAATCGGGGAGCCCAGCATTTT. The encoded protein is CASSEELLGNRGAQHF.

This clone was recorded a few times. The V and J genes are TRBV6-5 and TRBJ1-4; D not resolved. The V end lost 0 bases, the J end lost 7 bases, and 6 bases lay between the germline ends. Germline CDR1 reads MNHEY; CDR2 reads SVGAGI. The CDR3 totals 13 residues. CDR3 coding DNA: TGTGCCAGCAGTTACTCGGCGGGTGAAAAACTGTTTTTT. Translated: CASSYSAGEKLFF.

The rearrangement links TRBV5-6 to TRBJ2-7; D might be TRBD1 (6 bases). Germline V gene lookup returns CDR1 SGHDT and CDR2 YYEEEE. The V end lost 4 bases, the J end lost 3 bases, and 11 bases lay between the germline ends. The CDR3 is 13 amino acids. The DNA for the CDR3 is TGTGCCAGCAGCGATCGGACAGTCTACGAGCAGTACTTC. The encoded protein is CASSDRTVYEQYF.

The J gene is TRBJ2-3, the V gene TRBV28; D is perhaps TRBD1 (6 bases). The V gene's germline CDR1 is MDHEN and CDR2 SYDVKM. This CDR3 spans 15 amino acids. V lost 8 bases to trimming and J lost 2 bases, with 17 bases between them. In DNA form, the CDR3 reads TGTGCCAGCGGATCCCTGACAGGAAACACAGATACGCAGTATTTT. Encoded protein: CASGSLTGNTDTQYF.

This clone turned up a few times. The genes are TRBV6-4 and TRBJ1-2; D is perhaps TRBD1 (5 bases). Per germline, CDR1 MRHNA and CDR2 SNTAGT. This CDR3 is built from 14 residues. Trimming took off 2 bases at V and 8 bases at J, with 15 bases between the two ends. The CDR3 bases are TGTGCCAGCAGTGACGGAGGGGAAACCTCCGGCTACACCTTC. Translating it yields CASSDGGETSGYTF.

The chain links TRBV6-1 to TRBJ2-7, with TRBD1 matching 9 bases. CDR3 length: 14 residues. Unmatched junction bases numbered 5, after V lost 7 bases and J lost 1 base. CDR1 and CDR2 (germline): MNHNS, SASEGT. The CDR3 reads CASTGGTGSYEQYF. DNA for the CDR3: TGTGCCAGCACCGGGGGGACAGGGTCCTACGAGCAGTACTTC.

V and J are TRBV5-6 and TRBJ1-2; tentative D call: TRBD1 (6 bases). The ends were cut back, 3 bases at V and 6 bases at J, with 18 bases in the middle. CDR1 SGHDT and CDR2 YYEEEE come from the germline V gene. This CDR3 region has 15 residues. The CDR3 DNA sequence: TGTGCCAGCAGCTCGGCCCTAACAGGGTTAGATGGCTACACCTTC. Translation gives CASSSALTGLDGYTF.

This chain uses TRBV19 with TRBJ2-5, with 8 bases identical to TRBD1. The CDR3 has 16 residues. With V trimmed by 7 bases and J by 7 bases, 17 bases remained unmatched. Germline CDR1 is LNHDA and CDR2 is SQIVND (reference sequence). Here the CDR3 reads CASTSPGQDAIGTQYF. The CDR3 coding sequence is TGTGCCAGTACCTCTCCGGGACAGGATGCTATAGGGACCCAGTACTTC.

The CDR3 sequence is CASSAGVLPYGYTF. In nucleotides, the CDR3 is TGTGCCAGCAGTGCGGGGGTTCTGCCCTATGGCTACACCTTC. V and J are TRBV2 and TRBJ1-2; D perhaps matches TRBD1 (5 bases). CDR1 SNHLY and CDR2 FYNNEI come from the germline V gene. V dropped 4 bases and J dropped 4 bases, with 13 bases sitting between them. The CDR3 loop spans 14 amino acids.